Reported below is one TCR beta chain. Its target is unknown. These data belong to a study of cytomegalovirus exposure and HLA in healthy donors. Across the whole study: Among around 200 million T cells, an earlier analysis found 90 million to 130 million unique TCR beta sequences.

Germline V gives CDR1 SEHNR, CDR2 FQNEAQ (reference sequence). The length of the CDR3 is 14 residues. V lost 5 bases, J lost 2 bases, and 12 bases lay in between. Study results and limitations: A previous analysis found most TCR beta V segments productive roughly 90% or roughly 30% of the time. In vitro data verified a few CMV-associated chains as specific for CMV antigens.

The PCR used 60 Vbeta and 13 Jbeta primers. Some clones are missing from TCRdb's copy, which holds only in-frame ones; the method was immunoSEQ multiplex PCR. The sample lists roughly 200,000 clones, over 65% seen once, with approximately 0.6% in the top ten. The receptor's source is a young man in good health and CMV-seronegative. The sequencing input was PBMCs. V usage is TRBV7-9 and J usage is TRBJ2-5; tentative D call: TRBD1 (6 bases). The CDR3 nucleotides read TGTGCCAGCAGCCCAGGGGCGGAGCAAGAGACCCAGTACTTC. Residues: CASSPGAEQETQYF.